This paragraph covers one T cell receptor beta chain sequence. Profiling relied on immunoSEQ multiplex PCR, and the TCRdb table lists in-frame clones only, not all of them. The sample consists of approximately 190,000 clones, 70% to 90% of them appearing once. The sample originates from a study of blood T cell repertoires in COVID-19. Study-level information: From T cells, B-cell-depleted T cells, or PBMCs came the material, which was cDNA or gDNA.

The germline gives CDR1 SGHRS, CDR2 YFSETQ. The CDR3 has 17 residues. V dropped 2 bases and J dropped 7; count of bases not matched to a gene: 11. V is TRBV5-1 and J is TRBJ1-6; TRBD1 matches 8 bases. What was sequenced was peripheral blood. This receptor was taken from an older woman with active or convalescent COVID-19. CDR3 nucleotide sequence: TGCGCCAGCAGCTTTAGGCGGACAGGGCCCGAAAATTCACCCCTCCACTTT. Translating gives CASSFRRTGPENSPLHF.